This TCR beta chain originates from a study of blood T cell repertoires in COVID-19. Study-wide background: The samples span acute and convalescent COVID-19 from the United States, Italy and Spain.

From germline, CDR1 is MGHRA and CDR2 YSYEKL. Trimming cost V 4 bases and J 2 bases; bases outside gene matches: 8. The CDR3 covers 15 residues. Sequencing was performed with immunoSEQ multiplex PCR; in TCRdb, only in-frame clones are kept and a portion is missing. This table holds approximately 270,000 clones, roughly 89% found once. The rearrangement links TRBV4-1 to TRBJ2-7; 7 bases fit TRBD1. What was sequenced was peripheral blood. This clonotype was obtained from a man aged 50 to 59 with acute or convalescent COVID-19. The CDR3 protein is CASSRTGTEPYEQYF. CDR3 in DNA: TGCGCCAGCAGCCGCACCGGGACAGAACCCTACGAGCAGTACTTC.